This TCR beta chain was profiled in a study of beta chain features in type 1 diabetes. The study's findings and limits: Moderate yet significant TCRB CDR3 shortening was seen in Type 1 diabetes patients in all four CD4+ subsets. Patients' naive, central memory and regulatory TCRB repertoires appeared more alike than those of healthy donors.

The sequenced template was cDNA made from the entire isolated RNA. The repertoire was sequenced with immunoSEQ multiplex PCR; TCRdb's copy has only in-frame clones and lacks some. The table includes about 240,000 clones, roughly 14% detected once. Germline V gives CDR1 SGHNT, CDR2 YYREEE (reference sequence). The CDR3 totals 15 residues. V was cut by 3 bases and J by 2 bases, with 13 bases left in between. CD4+ naive, central memory, regulatory and stem cell-like memory subsets were isolated by sorting on CD45RO/CCR7/CD25/CD127/CD95/CD27. This clone was picked up a small number of times. Antigen specificity is unknown.

The sample consisted of naive CD4+ T cells from blood. This receptor was taken from a man aged 25-40 years with type 1 diabetes. This chain connects TRBV5-4 to TRBJ2-3; D ambiguous. This CDR3 reads CASSSSPLTTDTQYF. DNA for the CDR3: TGTGCCAGCAGCTCGTCGCCACTCACCACAGATACGCAGTATTTT.